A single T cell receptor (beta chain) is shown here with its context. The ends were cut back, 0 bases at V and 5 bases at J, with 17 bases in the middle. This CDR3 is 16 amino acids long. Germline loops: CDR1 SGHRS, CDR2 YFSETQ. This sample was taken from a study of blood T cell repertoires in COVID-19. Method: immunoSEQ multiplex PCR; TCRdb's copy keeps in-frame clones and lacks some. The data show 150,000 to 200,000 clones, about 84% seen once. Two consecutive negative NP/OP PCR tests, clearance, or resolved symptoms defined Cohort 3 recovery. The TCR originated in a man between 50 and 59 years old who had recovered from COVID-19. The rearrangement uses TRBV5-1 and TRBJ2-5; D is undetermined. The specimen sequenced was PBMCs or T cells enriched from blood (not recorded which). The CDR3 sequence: CASSLEATQTPETQYF. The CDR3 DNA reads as TGCGCCAGCAGCTTGGAAGCAACTCAAACCCCTGAGACCCAGTACTTC. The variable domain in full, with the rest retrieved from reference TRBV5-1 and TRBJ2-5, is KAGVTQTPRYLIKTRGQQVTLSCSPISGHRSVSWYQQTPGQGLQFLFEYFSETQRNKGNFPGRFSGRQFSNSRSEMNVSTLELGDSALYLCASSLEATQTPETQYFGPGTRLLVL.